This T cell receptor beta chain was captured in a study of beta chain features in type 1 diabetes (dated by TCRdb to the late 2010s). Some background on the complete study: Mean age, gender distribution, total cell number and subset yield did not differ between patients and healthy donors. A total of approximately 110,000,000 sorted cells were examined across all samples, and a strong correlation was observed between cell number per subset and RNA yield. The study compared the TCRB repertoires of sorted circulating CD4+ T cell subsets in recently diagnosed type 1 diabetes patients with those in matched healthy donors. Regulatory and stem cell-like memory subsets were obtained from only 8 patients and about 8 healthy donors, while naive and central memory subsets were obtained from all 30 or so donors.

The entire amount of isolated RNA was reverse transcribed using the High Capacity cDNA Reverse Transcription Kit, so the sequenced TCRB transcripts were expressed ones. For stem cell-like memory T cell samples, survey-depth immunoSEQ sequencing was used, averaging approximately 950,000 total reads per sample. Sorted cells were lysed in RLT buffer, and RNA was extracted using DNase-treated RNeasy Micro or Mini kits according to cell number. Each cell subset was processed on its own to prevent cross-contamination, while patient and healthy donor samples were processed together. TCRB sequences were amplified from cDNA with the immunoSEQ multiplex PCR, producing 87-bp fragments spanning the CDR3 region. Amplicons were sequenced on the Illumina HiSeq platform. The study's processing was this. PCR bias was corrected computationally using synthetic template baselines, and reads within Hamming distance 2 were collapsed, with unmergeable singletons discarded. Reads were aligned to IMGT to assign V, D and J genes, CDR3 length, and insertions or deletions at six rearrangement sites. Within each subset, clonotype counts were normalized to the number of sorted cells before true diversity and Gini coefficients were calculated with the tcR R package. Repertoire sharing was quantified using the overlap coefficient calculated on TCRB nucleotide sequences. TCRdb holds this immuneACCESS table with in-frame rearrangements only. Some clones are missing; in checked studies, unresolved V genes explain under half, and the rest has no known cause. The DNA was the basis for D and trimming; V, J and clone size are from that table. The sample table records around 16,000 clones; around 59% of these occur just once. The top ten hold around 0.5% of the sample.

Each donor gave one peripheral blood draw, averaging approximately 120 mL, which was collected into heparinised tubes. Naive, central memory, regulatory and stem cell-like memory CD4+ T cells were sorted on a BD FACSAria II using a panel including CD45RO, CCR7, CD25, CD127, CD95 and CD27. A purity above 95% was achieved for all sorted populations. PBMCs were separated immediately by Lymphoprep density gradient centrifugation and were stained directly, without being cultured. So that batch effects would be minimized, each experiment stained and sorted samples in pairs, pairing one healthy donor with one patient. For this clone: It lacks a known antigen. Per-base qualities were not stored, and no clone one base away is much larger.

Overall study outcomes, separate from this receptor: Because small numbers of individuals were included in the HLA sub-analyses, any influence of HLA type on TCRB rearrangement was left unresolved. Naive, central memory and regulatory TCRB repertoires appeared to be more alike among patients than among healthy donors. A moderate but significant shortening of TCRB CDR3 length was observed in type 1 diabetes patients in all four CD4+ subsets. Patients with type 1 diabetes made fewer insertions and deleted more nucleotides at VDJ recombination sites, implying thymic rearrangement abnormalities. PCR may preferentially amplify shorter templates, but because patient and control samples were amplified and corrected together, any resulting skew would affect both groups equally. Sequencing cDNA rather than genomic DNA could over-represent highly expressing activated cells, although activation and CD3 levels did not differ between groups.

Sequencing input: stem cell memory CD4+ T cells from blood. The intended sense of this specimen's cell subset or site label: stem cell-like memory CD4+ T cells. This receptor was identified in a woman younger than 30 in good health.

Here the CDR3 is given as CASSLFFGQGQYF. At the DNA level, the sequence is TGTGCCAGCAGTTTATTTTTTGGGCAGGGACAGTACTTC. The chain couples TRBV27 to TRBJ2-7; the D region possibly corresponds to TRBD1 (5 bases align). Inclusive of the bounding cysteine and phenylalanine, the CDR3 is 13 residues long. The only DNA kept is the CDR3, 39 bases in frame from the first base. CDR1 is given as MNHEY and CDR2 as SMNVEV, both from the germline V gene (reference sequence). The trim is 1 base for V and 10 bases for J, with a gap of 14 bases between the germline ends.